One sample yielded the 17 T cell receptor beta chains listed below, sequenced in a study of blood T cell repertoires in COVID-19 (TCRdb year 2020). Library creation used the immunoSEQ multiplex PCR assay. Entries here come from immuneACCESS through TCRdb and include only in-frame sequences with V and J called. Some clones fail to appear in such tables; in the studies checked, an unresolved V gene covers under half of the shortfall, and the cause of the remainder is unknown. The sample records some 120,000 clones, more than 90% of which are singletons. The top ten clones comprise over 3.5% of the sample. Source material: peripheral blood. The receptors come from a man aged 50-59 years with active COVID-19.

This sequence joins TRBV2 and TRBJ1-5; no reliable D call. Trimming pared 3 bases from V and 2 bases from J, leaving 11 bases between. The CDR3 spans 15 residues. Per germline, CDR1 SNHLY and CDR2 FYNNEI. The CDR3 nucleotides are TGTGCCAGCAGTGAGGAGGTATCTGGCAATCAGCCCCAGCATTTT. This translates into CASSEEVSGNQPQHF.

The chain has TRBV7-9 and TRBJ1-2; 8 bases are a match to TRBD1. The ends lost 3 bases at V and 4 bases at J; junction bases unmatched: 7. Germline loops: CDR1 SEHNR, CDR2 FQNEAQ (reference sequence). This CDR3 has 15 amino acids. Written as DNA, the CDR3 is TGTGCCAGCAGCTTTGGGCAGGGGGCCGGCTATGGCTACACCTTC. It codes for CASSFGQGAGYGYTF.

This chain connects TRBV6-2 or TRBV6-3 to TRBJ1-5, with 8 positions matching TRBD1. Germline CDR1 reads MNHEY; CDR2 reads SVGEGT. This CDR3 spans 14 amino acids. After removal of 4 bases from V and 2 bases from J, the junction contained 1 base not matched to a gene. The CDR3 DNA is TGTGCCAGCAGTTCAGGGGGCGGCAATCAGCCCCAGCATTTT. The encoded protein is CASSSGGGNQPQHF.

Here the CDR3 reads CASSRGLGGEGEQFF. Here the CDR3 DNA reads TGTGCCAGCAGCCGAGGACTGGGTGGCGAGGGTGAGCAGTTCTTC. The rearrangement links TRBV7-3 to TRBJ2-1, with a weak D call TRBD2 (5 bases). The CDR3 consists of 15 residues. Germline assignment: CDR1 SGHTA and CDR2 FQGTGA. V lost 5 bases and J 9 bases, leaving 20 bases between the germline ends.

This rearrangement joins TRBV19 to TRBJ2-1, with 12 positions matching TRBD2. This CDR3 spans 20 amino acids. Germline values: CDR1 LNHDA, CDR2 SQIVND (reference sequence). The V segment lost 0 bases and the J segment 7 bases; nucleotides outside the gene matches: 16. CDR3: CASSIDPTSGSYPYKNEQFF. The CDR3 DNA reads TGTGCCAGTAGTATAGACCCGACTAGCGGGAGTTATCCATATAAGAATGAGCAGTTCTTC.

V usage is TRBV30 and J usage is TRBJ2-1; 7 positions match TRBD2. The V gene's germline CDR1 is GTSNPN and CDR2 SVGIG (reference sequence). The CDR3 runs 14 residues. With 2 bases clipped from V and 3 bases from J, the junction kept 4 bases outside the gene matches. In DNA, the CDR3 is TGTGCCTGGAGTCGGGGGGAGAGCTACAATGAGCAGTTCTTC. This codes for CAWSRGESYNEQFF.

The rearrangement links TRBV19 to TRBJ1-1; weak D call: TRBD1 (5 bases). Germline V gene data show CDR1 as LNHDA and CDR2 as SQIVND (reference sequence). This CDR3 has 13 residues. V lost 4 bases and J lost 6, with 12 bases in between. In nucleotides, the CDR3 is TGTGCCAGTAGTAAGAACAGGATACCTGAAGCTTTCTTT. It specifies CASSKNRIPEAFF.

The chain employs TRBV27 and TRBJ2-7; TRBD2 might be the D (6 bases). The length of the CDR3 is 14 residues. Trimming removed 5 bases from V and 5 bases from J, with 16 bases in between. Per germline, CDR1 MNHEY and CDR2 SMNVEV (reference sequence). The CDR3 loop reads CASSPTRYVDEQYV. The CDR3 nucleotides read TGTGCCAGCAGTCCGACTAGATATGTTGACGAGCAGTACGTC.

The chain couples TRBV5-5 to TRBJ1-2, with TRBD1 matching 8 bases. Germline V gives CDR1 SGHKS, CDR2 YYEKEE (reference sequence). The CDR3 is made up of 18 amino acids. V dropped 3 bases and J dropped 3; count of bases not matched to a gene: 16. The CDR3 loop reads CASSYGRGRGLSDYGYTF. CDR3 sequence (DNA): TGTGCCAGCAGCTATGGCCGGGGCAGGGGGCTTTCTGACTATGGCTACACCTTC.

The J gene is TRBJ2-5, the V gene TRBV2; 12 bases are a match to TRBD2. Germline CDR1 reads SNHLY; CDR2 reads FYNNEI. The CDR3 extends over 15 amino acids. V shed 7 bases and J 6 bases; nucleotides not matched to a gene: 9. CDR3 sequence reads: CASISTSGGRKTQYF. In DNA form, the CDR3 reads TGTGCCAGCATCTCGACTAGCGGGGGTCGAAAGACCCAGTACTTC.

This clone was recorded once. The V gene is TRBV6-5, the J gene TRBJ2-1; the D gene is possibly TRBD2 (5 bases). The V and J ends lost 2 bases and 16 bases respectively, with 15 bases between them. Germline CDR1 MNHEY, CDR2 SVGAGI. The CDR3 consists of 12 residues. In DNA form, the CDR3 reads TGTGCCAGCAGTTACCGTGGACTCCCTGGTTTCTTC. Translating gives CASSYRGLPGFF.

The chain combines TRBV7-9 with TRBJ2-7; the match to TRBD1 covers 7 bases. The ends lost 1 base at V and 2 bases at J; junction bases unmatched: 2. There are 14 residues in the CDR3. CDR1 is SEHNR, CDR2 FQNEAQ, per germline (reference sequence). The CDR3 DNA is TGTGCCAGCAGCTTAGTCGGGACAGCCTACGAGCAGTACTTC. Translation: CASSLVGTAYEQYF.

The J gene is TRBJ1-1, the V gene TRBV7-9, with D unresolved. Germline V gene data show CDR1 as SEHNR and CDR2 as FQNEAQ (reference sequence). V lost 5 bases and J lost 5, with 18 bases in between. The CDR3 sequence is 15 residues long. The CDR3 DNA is TGTGCCAGCAGCCTACCGGTTATCAAGTCAACTGAAGCTTTCTTT. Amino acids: CASSLPVIKSTEAFF.

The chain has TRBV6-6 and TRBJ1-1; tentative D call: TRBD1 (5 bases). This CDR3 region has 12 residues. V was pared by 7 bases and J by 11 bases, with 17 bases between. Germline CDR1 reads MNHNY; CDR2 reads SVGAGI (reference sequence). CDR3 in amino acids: CASTDNLPGAFF. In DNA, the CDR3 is TGTGCCAGCACCGACAACCTCCCAGGGGCTTTCTTT.

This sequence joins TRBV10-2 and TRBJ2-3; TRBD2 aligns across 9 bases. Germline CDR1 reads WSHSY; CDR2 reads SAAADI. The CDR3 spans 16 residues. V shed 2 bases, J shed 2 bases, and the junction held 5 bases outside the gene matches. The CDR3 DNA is TGCGCCAGCAGTGAGAGAGCGGGGGGATCCACAGATACGCAGTATTTT. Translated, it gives CASSERAGGSTDTQYF.

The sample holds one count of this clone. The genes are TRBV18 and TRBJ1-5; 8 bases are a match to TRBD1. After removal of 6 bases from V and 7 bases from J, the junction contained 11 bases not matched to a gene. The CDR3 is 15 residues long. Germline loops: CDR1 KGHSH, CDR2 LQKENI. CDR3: CASSQLGQGGQPQHF. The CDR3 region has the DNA TGTGCCAGCTCGCAGTTAGGACAGGGTGGACAGCCCCAGCATTTT.

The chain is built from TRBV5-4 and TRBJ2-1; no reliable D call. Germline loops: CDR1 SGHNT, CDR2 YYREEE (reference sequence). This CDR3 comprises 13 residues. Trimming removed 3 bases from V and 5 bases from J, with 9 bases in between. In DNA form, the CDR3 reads TGTGCCAGCAGCTCTACTATTCACAATGAGCAGTTCTTC. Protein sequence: CASSSTIHNEQFF.